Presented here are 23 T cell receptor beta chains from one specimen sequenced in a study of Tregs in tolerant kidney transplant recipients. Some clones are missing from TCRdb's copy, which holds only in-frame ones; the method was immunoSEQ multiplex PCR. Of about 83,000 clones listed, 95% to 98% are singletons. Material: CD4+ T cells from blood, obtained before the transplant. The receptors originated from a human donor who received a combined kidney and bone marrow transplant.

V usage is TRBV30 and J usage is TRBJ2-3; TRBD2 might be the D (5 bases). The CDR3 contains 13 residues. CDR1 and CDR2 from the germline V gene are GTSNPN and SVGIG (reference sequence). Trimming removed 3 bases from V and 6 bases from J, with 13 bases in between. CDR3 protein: CAWRSKGVDTQYF. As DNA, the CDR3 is TGTGCCTGGAGGTCTAAGGGAGTGGATACGCAGTATTTT.

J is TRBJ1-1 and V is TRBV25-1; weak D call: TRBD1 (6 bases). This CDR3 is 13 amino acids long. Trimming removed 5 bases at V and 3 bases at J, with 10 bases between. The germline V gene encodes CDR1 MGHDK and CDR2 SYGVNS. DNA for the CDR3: TGTGCCAGCAGTCTACAGGGATACACTGAAGCTTTCTTT. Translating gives CASSLQGYTEAFF.

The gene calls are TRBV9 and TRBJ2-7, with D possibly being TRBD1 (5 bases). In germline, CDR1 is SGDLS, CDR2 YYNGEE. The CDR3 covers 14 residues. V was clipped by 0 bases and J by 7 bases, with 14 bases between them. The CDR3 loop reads CASSVGQGREEQYF. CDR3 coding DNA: TGTGCCAGCAGCGTAGGGCAGGGAAGAGAAGAGCAGTACTTC.

The CDR3 nucleotides are TGCGCCAGCAGCCAATTAGACAGGGGGCATGCTGAAGCTTTCTTT. Its protein is CASSQLDRGHAEAFF. V gene TRBV5-1 combines with J gene TRBJ1-1, with TRBD1 matching over 10 bases. CDR1 SGHRS and CDR2 YFSETQ come from the germline V gene. Losses at the gene ends were 4 bases for V and 6 bases for J; bases not matched to a gene: 9. The CDR3 has 15 residues. Supplemented by reference TRBV5-1 and TRBJ1-1, the full variable domain reads KAGVTQTPRYLIKTRGQQVTLSCSPISGHRSVSWYQQTPGQGLQFLFEYFSETQRNKGNFPGRFSGRQFSNSRSEMNVSTLELGDSALYLCASSQLDRGHAEAFFGQGTRLTVV.

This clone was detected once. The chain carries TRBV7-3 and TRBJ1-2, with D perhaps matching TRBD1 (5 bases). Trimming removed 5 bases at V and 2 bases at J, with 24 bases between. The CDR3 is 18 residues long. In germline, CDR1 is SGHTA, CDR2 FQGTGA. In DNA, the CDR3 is TGTGCCAGCAGCCCCGTGGGGGGGAATCCTACCTACAACTATGGCTACACCTTC. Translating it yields CASSPVGGNPTYNYGYTF.

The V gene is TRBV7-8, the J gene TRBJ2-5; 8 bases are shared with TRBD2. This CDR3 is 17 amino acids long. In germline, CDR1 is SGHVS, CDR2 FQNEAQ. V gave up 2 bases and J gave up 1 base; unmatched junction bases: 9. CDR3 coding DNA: TGTGCCAGCAGCTTACGTCCCAGCGGGAGACCCCAAGAGACCCAGTACTTC. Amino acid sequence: CASSLRPSGRPQETQYF.

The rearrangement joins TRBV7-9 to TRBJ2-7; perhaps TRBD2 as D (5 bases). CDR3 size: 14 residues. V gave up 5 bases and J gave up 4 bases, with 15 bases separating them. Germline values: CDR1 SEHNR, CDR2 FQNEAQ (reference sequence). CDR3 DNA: TGTGCCAGCAGCCTAATCGCCGGGGAGTACGAGCAGTACTTC. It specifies CASSLIAGEYEQYF.

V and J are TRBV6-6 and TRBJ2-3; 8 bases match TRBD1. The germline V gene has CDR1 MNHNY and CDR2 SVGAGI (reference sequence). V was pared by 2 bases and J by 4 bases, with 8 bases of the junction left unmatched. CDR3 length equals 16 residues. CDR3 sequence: CASSYNPGQGSDTQYF. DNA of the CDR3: TGTGCCAGCAGTTACAATCCCGGACAGGGCTCAGATACGCAGTATTTT.

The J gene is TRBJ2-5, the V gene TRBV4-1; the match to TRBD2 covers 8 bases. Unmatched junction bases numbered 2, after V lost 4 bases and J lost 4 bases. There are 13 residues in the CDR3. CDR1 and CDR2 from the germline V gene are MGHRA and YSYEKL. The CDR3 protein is CASSRGRPETQYF. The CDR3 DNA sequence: TGCGCCAGCAGCCGCGGGAGGCCAGAGACCCAGTACTTC.

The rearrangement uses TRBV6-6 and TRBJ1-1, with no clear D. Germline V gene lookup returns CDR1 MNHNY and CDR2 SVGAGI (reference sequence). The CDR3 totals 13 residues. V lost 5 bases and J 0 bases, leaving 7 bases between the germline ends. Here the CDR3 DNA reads TGTGCCAGCAGTCCGAGCATGAACACTGAAGCTTTCTTT. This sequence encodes CASSPSMNTEAFF.

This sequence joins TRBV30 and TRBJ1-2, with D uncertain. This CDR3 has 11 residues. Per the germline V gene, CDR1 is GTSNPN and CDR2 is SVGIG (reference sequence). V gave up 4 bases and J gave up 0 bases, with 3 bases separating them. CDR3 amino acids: CAWTSNYGYTF. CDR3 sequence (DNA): TGTGCCTGGACGTCTAACTATGGCTACACCTTC.

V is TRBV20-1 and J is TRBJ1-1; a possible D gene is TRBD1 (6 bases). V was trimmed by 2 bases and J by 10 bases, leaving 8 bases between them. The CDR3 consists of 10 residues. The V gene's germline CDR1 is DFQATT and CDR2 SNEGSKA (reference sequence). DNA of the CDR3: TGCAGTGCTAGACAGGGGTTAGCTTTCTTT. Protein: CSARQGLAFF.

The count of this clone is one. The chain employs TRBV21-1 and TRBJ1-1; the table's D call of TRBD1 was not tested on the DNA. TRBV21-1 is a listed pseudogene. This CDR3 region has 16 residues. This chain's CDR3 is CASSNLGTGGGTEAFF. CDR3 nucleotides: TGTGCCAGCAGCAACCTTGGGACAGGGGGCGGCACTGAAGCTTTCTTT.

The CDR3 loop reads CASSFNRNSPLHF. Written as DNA, the CDR3 is TGCGCCAGCAGCTTTAACAGAAATTCACCCCTCCACTTT. The chain employs TRBV5-1 and TRBJ1-6; D is ambiguous. There are 13 residues in the CDR3. V was cut by 2 bases and J by 7 bases, with 7 bases left in between. Germline loops: CDR1 SGHRS, CDR2 YFSETQ.

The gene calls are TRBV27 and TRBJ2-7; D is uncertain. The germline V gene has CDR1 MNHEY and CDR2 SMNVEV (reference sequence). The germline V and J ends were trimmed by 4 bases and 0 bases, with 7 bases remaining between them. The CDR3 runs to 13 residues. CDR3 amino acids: CASSSRNSYEQYF. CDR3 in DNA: TGTGCCAGCAGTTCGCGGAACTCCTACGAGCAGTACTTC.

CDR3: CASSSGGTYEQYF. The CDR3 DNA reads as TGTGCCAGCAGCTCGGGAGGGACCTACGAGCAGTACTTC. The J gene is TRBJ2-7, the V gene TRBV7-6; 8 positions match TRBD2. V was clipped by 4 bases and J by 2 bases; unmatched bases: 1. Germline V gives CDR1 SGHVS, CDR2 FNYEAQ. The CDR3 has 13 amino acids.

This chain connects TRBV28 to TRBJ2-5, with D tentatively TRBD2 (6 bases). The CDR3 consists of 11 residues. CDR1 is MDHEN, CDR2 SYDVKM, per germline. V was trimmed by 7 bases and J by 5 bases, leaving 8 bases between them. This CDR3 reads CASTRGETQYF. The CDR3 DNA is TGTGCCAGCACCCGGGGGGAGACCCAGTACTTC.

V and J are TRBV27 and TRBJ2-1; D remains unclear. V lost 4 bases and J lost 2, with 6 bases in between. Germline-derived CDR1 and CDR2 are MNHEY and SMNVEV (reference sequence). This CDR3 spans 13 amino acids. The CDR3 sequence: CASSYSPYNEQFF. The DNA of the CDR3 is TGTGCCAGCAGTTACAGTCCCTACAATGAGCAGTTCTTC.

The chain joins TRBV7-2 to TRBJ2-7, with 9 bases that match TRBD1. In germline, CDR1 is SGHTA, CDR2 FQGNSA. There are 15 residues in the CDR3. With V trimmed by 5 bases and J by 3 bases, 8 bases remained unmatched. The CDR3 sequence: CASSLLTGGGYEQYF. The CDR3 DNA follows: TGTGCCAGCAGCCTACTGACAGGGGGAGGCTACGAGCAGTACTTC.

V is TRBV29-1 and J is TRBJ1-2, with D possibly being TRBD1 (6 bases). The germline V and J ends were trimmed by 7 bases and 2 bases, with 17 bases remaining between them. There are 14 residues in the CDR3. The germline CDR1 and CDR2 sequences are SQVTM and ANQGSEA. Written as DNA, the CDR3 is TGCAGCGCCGAACCAGGGGTAGGGAACTATGGCTACACCTTC. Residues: CSAEPGVGNYGYTF.

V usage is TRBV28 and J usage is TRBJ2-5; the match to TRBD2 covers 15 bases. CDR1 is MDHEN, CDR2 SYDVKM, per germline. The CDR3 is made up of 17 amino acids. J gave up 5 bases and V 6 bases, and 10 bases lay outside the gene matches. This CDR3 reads CASSPPGLAGGLETQYF. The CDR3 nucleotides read TGTGCCAGCAGCCCTCCAGGACTAGCGGGGGGGCTTGAGACCCAGTACTTC.

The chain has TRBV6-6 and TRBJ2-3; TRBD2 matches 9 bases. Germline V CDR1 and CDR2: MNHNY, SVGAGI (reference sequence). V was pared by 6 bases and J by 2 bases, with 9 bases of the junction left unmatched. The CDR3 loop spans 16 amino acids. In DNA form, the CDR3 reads TGTGCCAGCAGCCACATGACTAGCGGATACACAGATACGCAGTATTTT. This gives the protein CASSHMTSGYTDTQYF.

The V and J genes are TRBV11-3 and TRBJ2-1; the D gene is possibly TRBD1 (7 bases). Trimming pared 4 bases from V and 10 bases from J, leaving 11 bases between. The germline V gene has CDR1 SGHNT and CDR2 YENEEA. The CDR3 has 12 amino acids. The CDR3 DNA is TGTGCCAGCAGCTCGACAGGGAGGGAGCAGTTCTTC. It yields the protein CASSSTGREQFF.